This section outlines one T cell receptor (beta chain) sequence together with its context. The antigen remains unidentified. The data are from a study of T cell responses to AZD1222 COVID-19 vaccine. Overall study results and limits: Only a handful of AZD1222 recipients, six or seven in all, had baseline seropositivity. Scientists sampled the repertoires only once the peak T cell response had passed. Variant regions that are unmutated are reportedly the target of nearly half of spike-specific TCRs.

Profiling relied on immunoSEQ multiplex PCR, and the TCRdb table lists in-frame clones only, not all of them. The data hold some 50,000 clones, with about 81% observed a single time. The receptor was isolated from an adult in good health. This material consisted of peripheral blood, taken on day 0 of AZD1222 vaccination.

For the CDR3, the DNA is TGTGCCAGCAGTTACGGACAAACTGAAGCTTTCTTT. Translating gives CASSYGQTEAFF. V is TRBV6-2 or TRBV6-3 and J is TRBJ1-1; a weak D match, TRBD1 (5 bases). With 2 bases removed from V and 5 bases from J, the gap between germline ends came to 6 bases. Per germline, CDR1 MNHEY and CDR2 SVGEGT. The CDR3 consists of 12 residues.